This T cell receptor (beta chain) was captured by sequencing in a study of beta chain features in type 1 diabetes. As for the study in general: Examined across all samples were some 99 million sorted cells. Whole-study results and caveats: Shortening of TCRB CDR3s, moderate but significant, appeared in all four CD4+ subsets of Type 1 diabetes patients.

As every portion of the isolated RNA was reverse transcribed, the sequencing read expressed TCRB transcripts. Assay used: immunoSEQ multiplex PCR; TCRdb lists only in-frame clones, some missing. The repertoire consists of a few hundred thousand clones, with about 15% occurring once and the leading ten covering roughly 0.015%. The V end was cut by 1 base, the J end by 1 base, with 8 bases between. Germline V CDR1 and CDR2: GTSNPN, SVGIG (reference sequence). The CDR3 contains 13 residues. This clone was seen more than once but under ten times. Its antigen remains unidentified. The origin of this receptor is a man in his late teens or twenties with type 1 diabetes. The V gene is TRBV30, the J gene TRBJ2-7, with a tentative D call TRBD1 (6 bases). The sample taken for sequencing was naive CD4+ T cells from blood. Here the CDR3 reads CAWSDQGSYEQYF. DNA of the CDR3: TGTGCCTGGAGTGACCAGGGGTCCTACGAGCAGTACTTC.